The rows below give T cell receptor beta chains drawn from one sample of a study of shared clonotypes between healthy human individuals. Generated by immunoSEQ multiplex PCR, the TCRdb table keeps only in-frame clones and is missing some. The profile shows around 1,100,000 clones, about 72% of them singletons. Sequenced input: memory CD4+ T cells from PBMCs. The receptors were gathered from a man aged 18 to 30 in good health. Some clones in this sample may be carry-over from other donors' samples. The CDR3 runs from the conserved cysteine through the conserved F or W.

J | V | CDR3
TRBJ2-5 | TRBV15 | CATSRDPGGWRETQYF
TRBJ2-1 | TRBV18 | CASSPTRYNEQFF
TRBJ2-7 | TRBV11-2 | CASSLAGTSSYEQYF
TRBJ2-7 | TRBV10-3 | CAIRAGSVGEQYF
TRBJ1-2 | TRBV6-5 | CASSPGASLGYTF
TRBJ2-3 | TRBV18 | CASSRPPRSSTDTQYF
TRBJ1-5 | TRBV2 | CASRADRGLAQPQHF
TRBJ1-5 | TRBV14 | CASSQDLVSPQHF
TRBJ2-1 | TRBV28 | CASSFFIGVRGGKTYNEQFF
TRBJ2-7 | TRBV29-1 | CSVSRQGAGEQYF
TRBJ2-2 | TRBV28 | CASSLHAGGPWTGELFF
TRBJ1-1 | TRBV2 | CASSEAIQGWTFEAFF
TRBJ1-1 | TRBV29-1 | CSVEDGRGLFSTEAFF